One and the same sample provided the 32 T cell receptor beta chains below, sequenced in a study of cytomegalovirus exposure and HLA in healthy donors. 13 Jbeta primers and 60 Vbeta primers were used for the PCR. Clones were read by immunoSEQ multiplex PCR, and TCRdb kept only the in-frame ones, dropping some. Of approximately 220,000 clones listed, roughly 88% are singletons. The sequenced sample was PBMCs. Source of these receptors: a boy between 2 and 15 years old in good health and CMV-seronegative.

The gene calls are TRBV7-8 and TRBJ2-5, with 8 bases identical to TRBD2. The CDR3 contains 17 residues. The trim removed 1 base at V and 4 bases at J, leaving 11 bases unmatched. The V gene's germline CDR1 is SGHVS and CDR2 FQNEAQ. The CDR3 sequence: CASSLGGLASGLETQYF. The DNA for the CDR3 is TGTGCCAGCAGCTTAGGAGGTCTGGCTAGCGGGTTAGAGACCCAGTACTTC.

The rearrangement links TRBV29-1 to TRBJ1-2, with a weak D call TRBD1 (5 bases). Trimming stripped 2 bases from V and 8 bases from J, with 12 bases between. Germline loops: CDR1 SQVTM, CDR2 ANQGSEA. This CDR3 is 12 amino acids long. Here the CDR3 DNA reads TGCAGCGTTGAACCAGGGTTTGTCGGCTACACCTTC. Amino acid sequence: CSVEPGFVGYTF.

The chain combines TRBV2 with TRBJ2-7, with D perhaps matching TRBD2 (5 bases). The ends were cut back, 7 bases at V and 1 base at J, with 11 bases in the middle. The CDR3 spans 13 residues. Germline V gives CDR1 SNHLY, CDR2 FYNNEI. CDR3 coding DNA: TGTGCCAGCACCCCCCGGGGATCCTACGAGCAGTACTTC. This codes for CASTPRGSYEQYF.

The chain combines TRBV12-2 with TRBJ1-1; the table's D call, TRBD1, has no DNA check behind it. TRBV12-2 is a recognized pseudogene. CDR3 length: 15 residues. The CDR3 sequence: CASRFLASRATEAFF. CDR3 DNA sequence: TGTGCAAGTCGCTTCCTCGCGAGCAGGGCCACTGAAGCTTTCTTT.

The chain combines TRBV9 with TRBJ2-2; 8 bases line up with TRBD1. The CDR3 contains 18 residues. J gave up 1 base and V 0 bases, and 8 bases lay outside the gene matches. Germline loops: CDR1 SGDLS, CDR2 YYNGEE. The CDR3 DNA follows: TGTGCCAGCAGCGTAGCCAGAACCGGGACAGGGAACACCGGGGAGCTGTTTTTT. As protein: CASSVARTGTGNTGELFF.

V gene TRBV18 combines with J gene TRBJ2-1; 9 bases line up with TRBD2. The CDR3 runs to 16 residues. V gave up 4 bases and J gave up 9 bases; unmatched junction bases: 13. Germline V gene data show CDR1 as KGHSH and CDR2 as LQKENI. The DNA for the CDR3 is TGTGCCAGCTCACTCTACAGGACTAGCGTGAGGGTTGAGCAGTTCTTC. This translates into CASSLYRTSVRVEQFF.

This chain connects TRBV29-1 to TRBJ1-1; D is ambiguous. The CDR3 runs to 10 residues. V lost 7 bases to trimming and J lost 8 bases, with 11 bases between them. CDR1 is SQVTM, CDR2 ANQGSEA, per germline. The CDR3 region is CSAGGPEAFF. DNA for the CDR3: TGCAGCGCCGGAGGGCCCGAAGCTTTCTTT. Combining the CDR3 with reference TRBV29-1 and TRBJ1-1 gives the whole variable domain SAVISQKPSRDICQRGTSLTIQCQVDSQVTMMFWYRQQPGQSLTLIATANQGSEATYESGFVIDKFPISRPNLTFSTLTVSNMSPEDSSIYLCSAGGPEAFFGQGTRLTVV.

This clone has more than one count but fewer than ten. This chain links TRBV5-4 with TRBJ2-7, with D perhaps matching TRBD2 (6 bases). Trimming removed 4 bases at V and 5 bases at J, with 13 bases between. Per the germline V gene, CDR1 is SGHNT and CDR2 is YYREEE (reference sequence). The CDR3 contains 13 residues. The CDR3 is CASSRTPGDEQYF. CDR3 nucleotide sequence: TGTGCCAGCAGCCGGACCCCGGGGGACGAGCAGTACTTC.

The chain couples TRBV7-6 to TRBJ2-7, with 7 bases fitting TRBD1. The CDR3 runs to 16 residues. Germline V gene sequence: CDR1 SGHVS, CDR2 FNYEAQ. The V and J ends lost 5 bases and 0 bases, in that order; junction bases with no gene match: 10. The chain's CDR3 is CASSSRLGDSSYEQYF. In nucleotides, the CDR3 is TGTGCCAGCAGCAGCCGTTTGGGGGACAGCTCCTACGAGCAGTACTTC.

As to this clone: This specimen includes other DNA sequences encoding the same CDR3. The rearrangement joins TRBV27 to TRBJ1-1; no clear D gene. Trimming cost V 3 bases and J 1 base, with 6 bases left between them. There are 13 residues in the CDR3. The germline V gene encodes CDR1 MNHEY and CDR2 SMNVEV (reference sequence). CDR3 amino acids: CASSLAGNTEAFF. Here the CDR3 DNA reads TGTGCCAGCAGTTTGGCAGGGAACACTGAAGCTTTCTTT.

The gene calls are TRBV4-1 and TRBJ2-1; a weak D match, TRBD1 (6 bases). Germline V gene lookup returns CDR1 MGHRA and CDR2 YSYEKL. The V gene lost 4 bases and the J gene lost 5 bases, with 18 bases spanning the gap. This CDR3 spans 16 amino acids. The CDR3 sequence: CASSPLGAFSDNEQFF. In DNA, the CDR3 is TGCGCCAGCAGCCCCTTGGGGGCTTTCTCGGACAATGAGCAGTTCTTC.

The gene calls are TRBV19 and TRBJ2-7; maybe TRBD1 (5 bases). Germline V gene sequence: CDR1 LNHDA, CDR2 SQIVND (reference sequence). Between the trimmed V and J ends, which lost 1 base and 3 bases, there was a span of 10 bases. CDR3 length: 14 amino acids. CDR3 protein: CASSIASGLYEQYF. The CDR3 region has the DNA TGTGCCAGTAGTATAGCTTCAGGGCTCTACGAGCAGTACTTC.

This chain connects TRBV6-1 to TRBJ2-7; TRBD1 agrees at 10 bases. There are 14 residues in the CDR3. The germline V gene has CDR1 MNHNS and CDR2 SASEGT. CDR3 sequence (DNA): TGTACCACTTCGGACAGGGGGGTTCCCTACGAGCAGTACTTC. It specifies CTTSDRGVPYEQYF.

This chain uses TRBV15 with TRBJ2-3; possible D gene TRBD2, 6 bases. Germline V gene lookup returns CDR1 LNHNV and CDR2 YYDKDF (reference sequence). This CDR3 contains 17 residues. V shed 5 bases and J shed 0 bases, with 18 bases lying between them. This CDR3 is CATSGSPGEPSTDTQYF. For the CDR3, the DNA is TGTGCCACCAGCGGATCCCCGGGGGAACCTAGCACAGATACGCAGTATTTT.

The chain employs TRBV5-1 and TRBJ2-2; D perhaps matches TRBD1 (5 bases). The CDR3 is 14 amino acids. The germline gives CDR1 SGHRS, CDR2 YFSETQ. V lost 0 bases, J lost 4 bases, and 7 bases lay in between. CDR3 DNA: TGCGCCAGCAGCTTGGGACAGTTCACCGGGGAGCTGTTTTTT. Translation: CASSLGQFTGELFF.

This rearrangement joins TRBV19 to TRBJ2-7, with TRBD1 matching 8 bases. Germline CDR1 and CDR2: LNHDA and SQIVND (reference sequence). This CDR3 spans 14 amino acids. V was pared by 6 bases and J by 3 bases, with 7 bases of the junction left unmatched. The DNA of the CDR3 is TGTGCCAGTAGGGAGACAGGGGCCAGCTACGAGCAGTACTTC. It is translated as CASRETGASYEQYF.

This rearrangement joins TRBV7-2 to TRBJ1-5; D gene ambiguous. The germline V gene encodes CDR1 SGHTA and CDR2 FQGNSA. This CDR3 has 14 amino acids. Trimming took 5 bases from V and 4 from J, leaving 12 bases between them. The CDR3 sequence is CASSARTGNQPQHF. DNA of the CDR3: TGTGCCAGCAGCGCGCGGACGGGGAATCAGCCCCAGCATTTT.

The chain couples TRBV5-5 to TRBJ1-1, with no clear D. The V end was cut by 0 bases, the J end by 3 bases, with 12 bases between. The CDR3 totals 15 residues. CDR1 is SGHKS, CDR2 YYEKEE, per germline (reference sequence). The CDR3 region has the DNA TGTGCCAGCAGCTTGGAGACGGGATACTACACTGAAGCTTTCTTT. It encodes CASSLETGYYTEAFF. Using reference TRBV5-5 and TRBJ1-1 for the parts outside the CDR3, the full variable domain is DAGVTQSPTHLIKTRGQQVTLRCSPISGHKSVSWYQQVLGQGPQFIFQYYEKEERGRGNFPDRFSARQFPNYSSELNVNALLLGDSALYLCASSLETGYYTEAFFGQGTRLTVV.

The CDR3 here is CASSVFVTGGRGYTF. CDR3 nucleotides: TGTGCCAGCAGCGTGTTCGTTACAGGGGGCCGTGGCTACACCTTC. The chain combines TRBV9 with TRBJ1-2; 9 bases match TRBD1. Unmatched junction bases numbered 9, after V lost 2 bases and J lost 7 bases. Germline V CDR1 and CDR2: SGDLS, YYNGEE. The CDR3 sequence is 15 residues long.

On this clone: Other DNA sequences in this specimen translate into the identical CDR3. The V gene is TRBV27, the J gene TRBJ1-5, with D tentatively TRBD1 (5 bases). CDR1 and CDR2 (germline): MNHEY, SMNVEV (reference sequence). The CDR3 has 13 residues. V lost 3 bases and J lost 4, with 7 bases in between. The CDR3 protein is CASSLAGNQPQHF. The CDR3 DNA is TGTGCCAGCAGTTTGGCAGGGAATCAGCCCCAGCATTTT.

This clone was counted between two and nine times. J is TRBJ1-1 and V is TRBV2, with TRBD1 matching over 7 bases. Germline V gives CDR1 SNHLY, CDR2 FYNNEI. Losses at the gene ends were 3 bases for V and 7 bases for J; bases not matched to a gene: 8. This CDR3 has 14 residues. The CDR3 region is CASSEETGYFEAFF. The CDR3, as DNA: TGTGCCAGCAGTGAGGAGACAGGGTACTTTGAAGCTTTCTTT.

The J gene is TRBJ2-7, the V gene TRBV9; possibly TRBD2 for D (7 bases). Between the trimmed V and J ends, which lost 0 bases and 3 bases, there was a span of 16 bases. Per germline, CDR1 SGDLS and CDR2 YYNGEE. This CDR3 comprises 16 residues. In DNA, the CDR3 is TGTGCCAGCAGCGTAGGGGGAGGGGGGGCTGGCTACGAGCAGTACTTC. It specifies CASSVGGGGAGYEQYF.

This chain uses TRBV5-1 with TRBJ2-5; D perhaps matches TRBD2 (5 bases). The CDR3 has 17 residues. V gave up 2 bases and J gave up 1 base, with 18 bases separating them. CDR1 and CDR2 from the germline V gene are SGHRS and YFSETQ. Here the CDR3 reads CASSFSGNSRVQETQYF. The CDR3 DNA reads as TGCGCCAGCAGCTTTTCCGGGAACAGTAGGGTCCAAGAGACCCAGTACTTC. Filled out from reference TRBV5-1 and TRBJ2-5, the complete variable domain reads KAGVTQTPRYLIKTRGQQVTLSCSPISGHRSVSWYQQTPGQGLQFLFEYFSETQRNKGNFPGRFSGRQFSNSRSEMNVSTLELGDSALYLCASSFSGNSRVQETQYFGPGTRLLVL.

The chain employs TRBV10-3 and TRBJ2-7; 9 nucleotides line up with TRBD1. J was trimmed by 5 bases and V by 6 bases; bases with no gene match: 8. CDR1 ENHRY and CDR2 SYGVKD come from the germline V gene. This CDR3 region has 14 residues. The CDR3 sequence: CAIRPGQGRHEQYF. The CDR3, as DNA: TGTGCCATCAGACCGGGACAGGGCAGACACGAGCAGTACTTC.

V usage is TRBV7-9 and J usage is TRBJ2-7, with 7 bases identical to TRBD2. V lost 0 bases and J lost 0; bases outside the gene matches: 5. The CDR3 totals 16 residues. CDR1 SEHNR and CDR2 FQNEAQ come from the germline V gene (reference sequence). CDR3 coding DNA: TGTGCCAGCAGCTTAGCCAGCGGGACCAGCTCCTACGAGCAGTACTTC. This translates into CASSLASGTSSYEQYF.

Only one count was recorded for this clone. This sequence joins TRBV5-6 and TRBJ2-1, with D tentatively TRBD2 (6 bases). Germline V gene sequence: CDR1 SGHDT, CDR2 YYEEEE. The V end lost 5 bases, the J end lost 3 bases, and 18 bases lay between the germline ends. The CDR3 length is 16 residues. This chain's CDR3 is CASSFRRREIYNEQFF. CDR3 nucleotides: TGTGCCAGCAGTTTTCGGAGGAGGGAAATCTACAATGAGCAGTTCTTC.

The chain uses TRBV29-1 and TRBJ2-2; TRBD2 agrees at 7 bases. The V segment lost 5 bases and the J segment 4 bases; nucleotides outside the gene matches: 4. The CDR3 has 13 residues. The V gene's germline CDR1 is SQVTM and CDR2 ANQGSEA. CDR3 in amino acids: CSVTGTTTGELFF. The CDR3 nucleotides read TGCAGCGTTACCGGGACTACCACCGGGGAGCTGTTTTTT.

The genes are TRBV6-4 and TRBJ2-3; 10 positions match TRBD2. Germline lookup yields CDR1 MRHNA and CDR2 SNTAGT. V gave up 5 bases and J gave up 1 base; unmatched junction bases: 3. The CDR3 runs 15 residues. In DNA form, the CDR3 reads TGTGCCAGCAGTATGCTAGCGGGGGGCACAGATACGCAGTATTTT. It is translated as CASSMLAGGTDTQYF.

The chain links TRBV7-3 to TRBJ2-2; TRBD2 might be the D (6 bases). The CDR3 runs 15 residues. The V gene lost 6 bases and the J gene lost 6 bases, with 17 bases spanning the gap. Per the germline V gene, CDR1 is SGHTA and CDR2 is FQGTGA. The DNA of the CDR3 is TGTGCCAGCAGTAAACTGCCTAGCGAGTCCGGGGAGCTGTTTTTT. Translation gives CASSKLPSESGELFF.

The chain is built from TRBV7-6 and TRBJ2-7; 7 nucleotides match TRBD1. V gave up 2 bases and J gave up 7 bases; unmatched junction bases: 8. CDR1 and CDR2 (germline): SGHVS, FNYEAQ. The length of the CDR3 is 14 residues. The CDR3 sequence is CASSLWAGGDEQYF. The CDR3, as DNA: TGTGCCAGCAGCTTATGGGCAGGGGGAGATGAGCAGTACTTC.

The chain uses TRBV10-3 and TRBJ2-1; 7 positions agree with TRBD1. The CDR3 contains 13 residues. Germline lookup yields CDR1 ENHRY and CDR2 SYGVKD. Trimming took 4 bases from V and 4 from J; bases not matched to a gene: 1. The CDR3 DNA reads as TGTGCCATCAGTGCGGACAGGTACAATGAGCAGTTCTTC. Translated, it gives CAISADRYNEQFF.

The chain has TRBV5-4 and TRBJ2-5; maybe TRBD2 (6 bases). The CDR3 is made up of 17 amino acids. Germline loops: CDR1 SGHNT, CDR2 YYREEE (reference sequence). V was clipped by 3 bases and J by 2 bases, with 20 bases between them. The CDR3 spells CASSSDQSGGEQETQYF. CDR3 in DNA: TGTGCCAGCAGCTCAGATCAATCCGGGGGAGAGCAAGAGACCCAGTACTTC.